The next 26 T cell receptor beta chains were all read from a single sample in a study of human T cells and chemical hapten exposure. Time point: patch test 1, 2 weeks after DPC sensitization. This sample's treatment: therapeutic diphenylcyclopropenone sensitization with weekly scalp DPC. TCRdb passed the RACE reads through MiXCR, listing each CDR3 protein once. The sample contains 150,000 to 200,000 distinct CDR3 sequences, roughly 15% of which appear only once. The sequences come from whole blood, collected in connection with sensitization to the hapten diphenylcyclopropenone (DPC). The receptors stem from a woman in her thirties with alopecia areata. Some clones in this sample may be carry-over from other donors' samples.

This clonotype was counted between two and nine times. The chain links TRBV11-2 to TRBJ2-3; 8 bases align to TRBD1. The germline V gene has CDR1 SGHAT and CDR2 FQNNGV. With V trimmed by 1 base and J by 8 bases, 5 bases remained unmatched. This CDR3 spans 14 amino acids. In DNA form, the CDR3 reads TGTGCCAGCAGCTTAGGGACAGGGTATGGTACGCAGTATTTT. Translated: CASSLGTGYGTQYF.

The gene calls are TRBV27 and TRBJ1-4, with 10 bases identical to TRBD1. The CDR3 extends over 13 amino acids. Unmatched junction bases numbered 5, after V lost 5 bases and J lost 11 bases. Looked up from germline, CDR1 is MNHEY and CDR2 is SMNVEV (reference sequence). CDR3 region: CASSGGQGRKLFF. The DNA for the CDR3 is TGTGCCAGCAGTGGGGGACAGGGGAGGAAACTGTTTTTT.

This clonotype was seen at least ten times. V gene TRBV10-3 combines with J gene TRBJ1-4, with TRBD1 identical over 9 bases. CDR1 ENHRY and CDR2 SYGVKD come from the germline V gene. With 6 bases clipped from V and 6 bases from J, the junction kept 5 bases outside the gene matches. The CDR3 is made up of 14 amino acids. This CDR3 is CAIRGDREDEKLFF. In nucleotides, the CDR3 is TGTGCCATCAGGGGGGACAGGGAGGATGAAAAACTGTTTTTT.

This chain links TRBV7-9 with TRBJ1-1; D may be TRBD1 (6 bases). Germline CDR1 and CDR2: SEHNR and FQNEAQ (reference sequence). The V gene lost 5 bases and the J gene lost 0 bases, with 13 bases spanning the gap. This CDR3 contains 15 residues. The CDR3 protein is CASSPKGTMNTEAFF. DNA for the CDR3: TGTGCCAGCAGCCCCAAGGGGACAATGAACACTGAAGCTTTCTTT.

In this sample, this clonotype turned up many times. This chain connects TRBV2 to TRBJ1-6; D possibly corresponds to TRBD1 (6 bases). The CDR3 sequence is 15 residues long. The V gene lost 4 bases and the J gene lost 7 bases, with 14 bases spanning the gap. Germline loops: CDR1 SNHLY, CDR2 FYNNEI. The CDR3 here is CASSARQVDNSPLHF. CDR3 nucleotide sequence: TGTGCCAGCAGTGCCCGACAGGTCGACAATTCACCCCTCCACTTT.

This clonotype showed up many times. The V call is TRBV7-2, the J call TRBJ2-1, with D tentatively TRBD2 (6 bases). The germline V gene encodes CDR1 SGHTA and CDR2 FQGNSA. The CDR3 is 13 residues long. V was cut by 4 bases and J by 5 bases, with 9 bases left in between. The CDR3 here is CASSYGGHNEQFF. The DNA of the CDR3 is TGTGCCAGCAGCTACGGGGGACACAATGAGCAGTTCTTC.

The chain has TRBV3-1 and TRBJ1-5, with D unclear. V shed 1 base and J shed 7 bases, with 8 bases lying between them. Germline CDR1 reads LGHDT; CDR2 reads YNNKEL (reference sequence). There are 13 residues in the CDR3. The CDR3: CASSQGMRQPQHF. The CDR3 DNA sequence: TGTGCCAGCAGCCAAGGAATGCGACAGCCCCAGCATTTT. Full variable domain (rest looked up from reference TRBV3-1 and TRBJ1-5): DTAVSQTPKYLVTQMGNDKSIKCEQNLGHDTMYWYKQDSKKFLKIMFSYNNKELIINETVPNRFSPKSPDKAHLNLHINSLELGDSAVYFCASSQGMRQPQHFGDGTRLSIL.

This clonotype was seen many times. The chain combines TRBV12-3 or TRBV12-4 with TRBJ1-1; TRBD1 agrees at 9 bases. There are 15 residues in the CDR3. V shed 5 bases and J 6 bases; nucleotides not matched to a gene: 10. The CDR3 is CASSPHRGRIAEAFF. Written as DNA, the CDR3 is TGTGCCAGCAGTCCCCACAGGGGGCGAATCGCTGAAGCTTTCTTT.

This clonotype was recorded at least ten times. V and J are TRBV11-3 and TRBJ1-5; D gene uncertain. The CDR3 has 14 residues. CDR1 is SGHNT and CDR2 is YENEEA in the germline V gene. V lost 5 bases and J lost 3, with 11 bases in between. The CDR3 nucleotides read TGTGCCAGCAGCCCTATAGGATACAATCAGCCCCAGCATTTT. Translation: CASSPIGYNQPQHF.

The V call is TRBV5-1, the J call TRBJ2-3; possibly TRBD1 or TRBD2 for D (5 bases each). CDR3 length: 14 residues. Looked up from germline, CDR1 is SGHRS and CDR2 is YFSETQ. Trimming stripped 4 bases from V and 4 bases from J, with 13 bases between. CDR3 nucleotides: TGCGCCAGCAGCACCCAGGGACGGGCAGATACGCAGTATTTT. This codes for CASSTQGRADTQYF.

The V and J genes are TRBV16 and TRBJ2-7; no firm D call. Trimming left V 4 bases short and J 3 bases short, with 13 bases between. CDR1 and CDR2 (germline): KGHSY, FQNENV. The CDR3 is made up of 14 amino acids. In nucleotides, the CDR3 is TGTGCCAGCAGCCGCTTGGGCGAAAACTACGAGCAGTACTTC. Encoded protein: CASSRLGENYEQYF.

This clonotype has more than one count but fewer than ten. The chain links TRBV12-3 or TRBV12-4 to TRBJ1-5; possible D gene TRBD1, 5 bases. Trimming removed 1 base from V and 3 bases from J, with 16 bases in between. This CDR3 comprises 17 residues. The CDR3 nucleotides are TGTGCCAGCAGTTTAGGCTGGACGGGGGAAGCCAATCAGCCCCAGCATTTT. It encodes CASSLGWTGEANQPQHF.

In its sample, this clonotype was seen many times. The rearrangement joins TRBV23-1 to TRBJ2-1; 9 bases match TRBD2. TRBV23-1 is reported as an ORF; its role is uncertain. The CDR3 runs 15 residues. Trimming at V came to 6 bases and at J to 8 bases, leaving 11 bases not matched to a gene. The CDR3 nucleotides read TGCGCCAGCAGCCGCGGGGGGGCTCAGCCCTATGAGCAGTTCTTC. As protein: CASSRGGAQPYEQFF.

This clonotype has a handful of counts. V gene TRBV6-2 or TRBV6-3 combines with J gene TRBJ1-5; 7 bases line up with TRBD1. The V gene's germline CDR1 is MNHEY and CDR2 SVGEGT. V lost 1 base, J lost 4 bases, and 1 base stayed unmatched. The CDR3 runs 14 residues. The DNA of the CDR3 is TGTGCCAGCAGTTACTTGACAGGGAATCAGCCCCAGCATTTT. It is translated as CASSYLTGNQPQHF.

This clonotype appeared many times. This sequence joins TRBV6-6 and TRBJ1-3; D ambiguous. Germline V lookup: CDR1 MNHNY, CDR2 SVGAGI (reference sequence). Between the trimmed V and J ends, which lost 6 bases and 4 bases, there was a span of 16 bases. The CDR3 covers 15 residues. Here the CDR3 reads CASSPPGLSGNTIYF. The CDR3, as DNA: TGTGCCAGCAGCCCACCGGGGTTATCCGGAAACACCATATATTTT.

This clonotype was observed a handful of times. The chain employs TRBV5-1 and TRBJ2-1, with 10 bases aligning to TRBD1. In germline, CDR1 is SGHRS, CDR2 YFSETQ. There are 14 residues in the CDR3. Trimming cost V 4 bases and J 8 bases; bases outside gene matches: 6. This CDR3 is CASSGGTGVDEQFF. The CDR3 DNA sequence: TGCGCCAGCAGCGGAGGGACAGGGGTTGATGAGCAGTTCTTC.

Concerning this clonotype: One end of the junction fails to match germline, which may point to a read error. This sequence joins TRBV6-6 and TRBJ2-3, with D perhaps matching TRBD1 (5 bases). CDR1 and CDR2 (germline): MNHNY, SVGAGI (reference sequence). This CDR3 region has 14 residues. CDR3: CASGYSQGIDTQYF. CDR3 sequence (DNA): TGTGCCAGCGGTTATAGTCAGGGAATAGATACGCAGTATTTT.

This clonotype was observed at least ten times. The chain has TRBV6-2 or TRBV6-3 and TRBJ2-1, with D possibly matching TRBD1 (8 bases). CDR3 length: 16 residues. Deletions cut 4 bases from V and 0 bases from J, with 13 bases between. The germline V gene has CDR1 MNHEY and CDR2 SVGEGT. DNA of the CDR3: TGTGCCAGCAGTTCCCACAGGGGGGGCTCCTACAATGAGCAGTTCTTC. Translation gives CASSSHRGGSYNEQFF.

The gene calls are TRBV4-3 and TRBJ1-5; D is perhaps TRBD1 (6 bases). Germline V lookup: CDR1 LGHNA, CDR2 YSLEER. The CDR3 totals 18 residues. Trimming removed 0 bases at V and 11 bases at J, with 26 bases between. The CDR3 protein is CASSQDPGVGQEESAQHF. The CDR3 region has the DNA TGCGCCAGCAGCCAAGACCCAGGGGTTGGACAAGAGGAGTCGGCCCAGCATTTT.

This clonotype was seen a few times. CDR3 coding DNA: TGTGCCAGTAGTACGGGACAGGGGACAGATACGCAGTATTTT. It is translated as CASSTGQGTDTQYF. This rearrangement joins TRBV19 to TRBJ2-3, with 10 bases that match TRBD1. V was pared by 4 bases and J by 3 bases, with 1 base of the junction left unmatched. The CDR3 has 14 residues. CDR1 is LNHDA, CDR2 SQIVND, per germline (reference sequence). Using reference TRBV19 and TRBJ2-3 for the parts outside the CDR3, the full variable domain is DGGITQSPKYLFRKEGQNVTLSCEQNLNHDAMYWYRQDPGQGLRLIYYSQIVNDFQKGDIAEGYSVSREKKESFPLTVTSAQKNPTAFYLCASSTGQGTDTQYFGPGTRLTVL.

This clonotype was counted a few times. J is TRBJ1-6 and V is TRBV4-1; 9 nucleotides line up with TRBD1. CDR1 and CDR2 from the germline V gene are MGHRA and YSYEKL. J lost 0 bases, V lost 4 bases, and 13 bases had no gene match. The CDR3 loop spans 20 amino acids. The CDR3 loop reads CASSPVTGGGGSSYNSPLHF. DNA of the CDR3: TGCGCCAGCAGCCCGGTGACAGGGGGAGGTGGGAGCTCCTATAATTCACCCCTCCACTTT.

The chain links TRBV6-2 or TRBV6-3 to TRBJ2-1; D uncertain. V was shortened by 6 bases and J by 8 bases, with 20 bases between the two germline ends. Germline lookup yields CDR1 MNHEY and CDR2 SVGEGT. The CDR3 spans 15 residues. The CDR3 region is CASRNDGVGSYEQFF. DNA for the CDR3: TGTGCCAGCAGGAACGACGGTGTAGGGTCTTATGAGCAGTTCTTC.

This clonotype has a handful of counts. The chain recombines TRBV10-3 with TRBJ2-7; D remains ambiguous. Germline V gene data show CDR1 as ENHRY and CDR2 as SYGVKD. This CDR3 spans 11 amino acids. With 3 bases removed from V and 5 bases from J, the gap between germline ends came to 5 bases. CDR3 DNA: TGTGCCATCAGTGAAGGAAACGAGCAGTACTTC. Its translation is CAISEGNEQYF.

This clonotype was counted only a few times. The chain carries TRBV28 and TRBJ2-7; 9 bases fit TRBD1. V trimming: 3 bases; J trimming: 6 bases; junction bases outside the gene matches: 9. The CDR3 is made up of 15 amino acids. CDR1 and CDR2 (germline): MDHEN, SYDVKM. The CDR3, as DNA: TGTGCCAGCAGTTTCTCGGGGACAGGGAAAGGCGAGCAGTACTTC. Its protein product is CASSFSGTGKGEQYF.

The chain employs TRBV7-6 and TRBJ1-3; D ambiguous. This CDR3 has 17 residues. V lost 2 bases and J 0 bases, leaving 14 bases between the germline ends. CDR1 is SGHVS, CDR2 FNYEAQ, per germline. The CDR3 sequence: CASSLLGSRTSGNTIYF. Written as DNA, the CDR3 is TGTGCCAGCAGCTTACTGGGTTCCCGGACCTCTGGAAACACCATATATTTT.

CDR3 loop: CATEDRGRRNEQFF. The CDR3 coding sequence is TGTGCCACCGAGGACAGGGGACGAAGGAATGAGCAGTTCTTC. The rearrangement links TRBV10-3 to TRBJ2-1; TRBD1 agrees at 9 bases. J was trimmed by 7 bases and V by 10 bases; bases with no gene match: 11. CDR3 length: 14 amino acids. The germline CDR1 and CDR2 sequences are ENHRY and SYGVKD.